These 7 T cell receptor beta chains share one sample of origin, sequenced in a study of blood T cell repertoires in COVID-19. TCRdb's table, derived via immunoSEQ multiplex PCR, lists solely in-frame clones and lacks some. The sample carries a few hundred thousand clones, 80% to 90% recorded once. Material for sequencing was PBMCs or T cells enriched from blood (not recorded which). The receptors stem from a man between 25 and 39 years old who had recovered from COVID-19.

The chain is built from TRBV10-1 and TRBJ2-1; 13 bases match TRBD2. The CDR3 extends over 14 amino acids. Losses at the gene ends were 6 bases for V and 5 bases for J; bases not matched to a gene: 1. CDR1 WNHNN and CDR2 SYGVQD come from the germline V gene (reference sequence). As DNA, the CDR3 is TGCGCCAGCAGCGGACTAGCGGGGGACAATGAGCAGTTCTTC. As protein: CASSGLAGDNEQFF.

The chain combines TRBV5-1 with TRBJ1-2; TRBD1 might be the D (6 bases). The CDR3 length is 12 residues. Germline V lookup: CDR1 SGHRS, CDR2 YFSETQ. V was cut by 6 bases and J by 6 bases, with 12 bases left in between. CDR3 sequence reads: CASKGTIHGYTF. The CDR3 DNA follows: TGCGCCAGCAAGGGGACAATCCATGGCTACACCTTC.

The chain uses TRBV7-8 and TRBJ1-3; TRBD1 matches at 7 bases. Looked up from germline, CDR1 is SGHVS and CDR2 is FQNEAQ. V dropped 10 bases and J dropped 4; count of bases not matched to a gene: 7. The CDR3 runs 13 residues. The CDR3 DNA reads TGTGCCACCTCGGGGACAGTAGGAAACACCATATATTTT. It yields the protein CATSGTVGNTIYF.

The V and J genes are TRBV6-6 and TRBJ1-2, with D uncertain. V lost 6 bases and J lost 3, with 11 bases in between. CDR3 length equals 13 residues. CDR1 is MNHNY and CDR2 is SVGAGI in the germline V gene (reference sequence). The CDR3 bases are TGTGCCAGCAGCCCCGACAAGGACTATGGCTACACCTTC. Residues: CASSPDKDYGYTF.

The chain uses TRBV6-5 and TRBJ1-6; no firm D call. The germline V gene encodes CDR1 MNHEY and CDR2 SVGAGI. The CDR3 spans 15 residues. V was shortened by 4 bases and J by 7 bases, with 14 bases between the two germline ends. DNA for the CDR3: TGTGCCAGCAGTTCCCTTGGAGGGATAAATTCACCCCTCCACTTT. It codes for CASSSLGGINSPLHF.

The chain carries TRBV27 and TRBJ1-1; D gene uncertain. The CDR3 totals 15 residues. V was pared by 3 bases and J by 5 bases, with 16 bases between. Germline V gives CDR1 MNHEY, CDR2 SMNVEV (reference sequence). As DNA, the CDR3 is TGTGCCAGCAGTTTGGCTTTGGGGTCGGGGACTGAAGCTTTCTTT. It encodes CASSLALGSGTEAFF.

The V call is TRBV5-1, the J call TRBJ1-6; possibly TRBD1 for D (6 bases). Germline lookup yields CDR1 SGHRS and CDR2 YFSETQ. V was clipped by 0 bases and J by 10 bases, with 23 bases between them. This CDR3 spans 18 amino acids. Here the CDR3 DNA reads TGCGCCAGCAGCTTGGTTGTGAATCCGGGACAAGCGGAATCACCCCTCCACTTT. It encodes CASSLVVNPGQAESPLHF. The variable domain in full, with the rest retrieved from reference TRBV5-1 and TRBJ1-6, is KAGVTQTPRYLIKTRGQQVTLSCSPISGHRSVSWYQQTPGQGLQFLFEYFSETQRNKGNFPGRFSGRQFSNSRSEMNVSTLELGDSALYLCASSLVVNPGQAESPLHFGNGTRLTVT.